The 8 T cell receptor beta chains given below trace back to one sample, sequenced in a study of cytomegalovirus exposure and HLA in healthy donors. Libraries were prepared by immunoSEQ multiplex PCR; TCRdb keeps only in-frame clonotypes and omits some of them. The table lists a few hundred thousand clones, around 91% of them singletons. Sequenced: PBMCs. The receptors originated from a woman aged 18-29 years in good health and CMV-seronegative.

The chain joins TRBV6-5 to TRBJ1-1; TRBD1 is a possible D gene (6 bases). Germline V CDR1 and CDR2: MNHEY, SVGAGI. This CDR3 spans 15 amino acids. V lost 6 bases, J lost 0 bases, and 14 bases lay in between. CDR3 nucleotide sequence: TGTGCCAGCAGGGATACAGGGATTTTGAACACTGAAGCTTTCTTT. The encoded protein is CASRDTGILNTEAFF.

The V call is TRBV5-4, the J call TRBJ2-1; 9 positions agree with TRBD2. Trimming cost V 3 bases and J 4 bases; bases outside gene matches: 8. Germline V gene lookup returns CDR1 SGHNT and CDR2 YYREEE (reference sequence). The CDR3 has 16 residues. The CDR3 DNA is TGTGCCAGCAGCTCGGCGGGGGGGGTCCAATACAATGAGCAGTTCTTC. Encoded protein: CASSSAGGVQYNEQFF.

This clone was recorded only once. The J gene is TRBJ1-2, the V gene TRBV7-2; 7 bases are shared with TRBD1. This CDR3 has 18 residues. The germline CDR1 and CDR2 sequences are SGHTA and FQGNSA. The ends lost 4 bases at V and 2 bases at J; junction bases unmatched: 16. CDR3 DNA: TGTGCCAGCAGCTACATTAATAACCGGGACAGCCCGAACTATGGCTACACCTTC. Translated: CASSYINNRDSPNYGYTF.

V gene TRBV4-1 combines with J gene TRBJ2-7; weak D call: TRBD2 (6 bases). Germline V gives CDR1 MGHRA, CDR2 YSYEKL. The ends were cut back, 1 base at V and 6 bases at J, with 16 bases in the middle. The CDR3 spans 15 residues. The CDR3 DNA reads as TGCGCCAGCAGCCAAGGCGGGGCGACCCAGGGCGAGCAGTACTTC. Its protein product is CASSQGGATQGEQYF.

The V call is TRBV7-9, the J call TRBJ2-1; 8 nucleotides agree with TRBD2. Germline trimming cut 1 base from V and 8 bases from J; bases unmatched to any gene: 10. From germline, CDR1 is SEHNR and CDR2 FQNEAQ (reference sequence). The CDR3 totals 16 residues. The DNA for the CDR3 is TGTGCCAGCAGCTTAGTTATCAGCGGGGGTGGCGATGAGCAGTTCTTC. As protein: CASSLVISGGGDEQFF.

V is TRBV27 and J is TRBJ1-4; possibly TRBD1 for D (6 bases). Germline V lookup: CDR1 MNHEY, CDR2 SMNVEV (reference sequence). V lost 5 bases to trimming and J lost 9 bases, with 10 bases between them. CDR3 length equals 12 residues. In nucleotides, the CDR3 is TGTGCCAGCAGTACCACAGGGAAAAAACTGTTTTTT. Translated: CASSTTGKKLFF.

The chain combines TRBV18 with TRBJ2-7; the D gene is possibly TRBD1 (6 bases). The CDR3 length is 15 residues. CDR1 is KGHSH, CDR2 LQKENI, per germline. The V end was cut by 2 bases, the J end by 2 bases, with 13 bases between. In DNA, the CDR3 is TGTGCCAGCTCACCAGGGCAGGGGTTGGCCTACGAGCAGTACTTC. This sequence encodes CASSPGQGLAYEQYF.

The genes are TRBV5-8 and TRBJ1-6, with D maybe TRBD1 (5 bases). The germline V gene encodes CDR1 SGHTS and CDR2 YDEGEE. This CDR3 has 15 amino acids. V was pared by 1 base and J by 6 bases, with 11 bases between. This chain's CDR3 is CASSLRQGVNSPLHF. CDR3 nucleotides: TGTGCCAGCAGCTTGAGGCAGGGTGTTAATTCACCCCTCCACTTT.